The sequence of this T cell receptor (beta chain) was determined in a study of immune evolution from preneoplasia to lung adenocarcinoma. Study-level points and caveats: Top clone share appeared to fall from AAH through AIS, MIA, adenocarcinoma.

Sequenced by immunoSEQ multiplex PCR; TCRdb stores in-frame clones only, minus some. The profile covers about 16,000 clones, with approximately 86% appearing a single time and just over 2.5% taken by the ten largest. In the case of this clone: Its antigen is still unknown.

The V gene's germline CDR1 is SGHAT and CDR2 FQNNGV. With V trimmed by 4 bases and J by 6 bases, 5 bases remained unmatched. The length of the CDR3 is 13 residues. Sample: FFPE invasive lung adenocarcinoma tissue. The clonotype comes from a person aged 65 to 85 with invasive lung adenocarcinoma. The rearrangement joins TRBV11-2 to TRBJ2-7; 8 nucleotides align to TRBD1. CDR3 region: CASSSGQGGEQYF. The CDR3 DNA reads TGTGCCAGCAGCTCAGGACAGGGTGGCGAGCAGTACTTC. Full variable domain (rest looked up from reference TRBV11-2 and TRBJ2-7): EAGVAQSPRYKIIEKRQSVAFWCNPISGHATLYWYQQILGQGPKLLIQFQNNGVVDDSQLPKDRFSAERLKGVDSTLKIQPAKLEDSAVYLCASSSGQGGEQYFGPGTRLTVT.